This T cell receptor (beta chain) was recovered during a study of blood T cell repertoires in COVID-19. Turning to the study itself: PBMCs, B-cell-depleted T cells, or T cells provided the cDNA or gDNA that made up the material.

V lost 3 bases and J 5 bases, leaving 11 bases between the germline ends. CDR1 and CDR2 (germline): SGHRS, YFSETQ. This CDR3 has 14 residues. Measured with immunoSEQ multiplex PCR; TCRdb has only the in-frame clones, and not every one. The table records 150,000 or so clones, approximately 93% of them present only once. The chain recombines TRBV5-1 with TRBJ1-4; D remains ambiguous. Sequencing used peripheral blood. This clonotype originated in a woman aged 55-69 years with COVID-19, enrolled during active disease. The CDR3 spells CASSSDTVNEKLFF. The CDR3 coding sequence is TGCGCCAGCAGCTCCGACACGGTGAATGAAAAACTGTTTTTT.